This record concerns one T cell receptor (beta chain) sequence. This sample was included in a study of technical replicates of blood from a handful of donors. The CDR3 length is 13 residues. CDR1 and CDR2 from the germline V gene are KGHSH and LQKENI. The trim removed 7 bases at V and 3 bases at J, leaving 2 bases unmatched. The data were produced by immunoSEQ multiplex PCR, yet TCRdb's version contains in-frame clones alone and is incomplete. The profile covers approximately 70,000 clones, with roughly 98% appearing a single time and over 0.15% taken by the ten largest. This chain uses TRBV18 with TRBJ2-5; 10 nucleotides match TRBD2. The receptor's source is a human donor in good health. Sequencing was performed on T cells isolated from PBMCs. The CDR3 DNA follows: TGTGCCAGCTTACTAGCGGGGAAAGAGACCCAGTACTTC. The encoded protein is CASLLAGKETQYF.